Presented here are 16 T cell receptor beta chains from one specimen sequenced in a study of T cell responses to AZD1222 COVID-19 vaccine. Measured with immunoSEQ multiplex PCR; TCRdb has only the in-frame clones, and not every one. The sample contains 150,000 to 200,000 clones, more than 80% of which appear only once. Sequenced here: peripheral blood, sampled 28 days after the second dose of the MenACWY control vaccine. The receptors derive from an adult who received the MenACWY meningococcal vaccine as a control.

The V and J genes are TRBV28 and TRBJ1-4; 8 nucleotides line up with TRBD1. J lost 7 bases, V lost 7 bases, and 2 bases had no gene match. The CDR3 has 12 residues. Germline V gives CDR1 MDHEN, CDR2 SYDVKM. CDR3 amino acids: CASKTGVEKLFF. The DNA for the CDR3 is TGTGCCAGCAAGACAGGGGTTGAAAAACTGTTTTTT.

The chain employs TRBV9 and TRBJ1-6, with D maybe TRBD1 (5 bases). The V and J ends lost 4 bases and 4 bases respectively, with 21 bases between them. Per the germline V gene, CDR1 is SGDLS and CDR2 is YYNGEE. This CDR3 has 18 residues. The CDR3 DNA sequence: TGTGCCAGCAGCCCCGGCGCAGGGATTCCGTTTTATAATTCACCCCTCCACTTT. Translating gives CASSPGAGIPFYNSPLHF.

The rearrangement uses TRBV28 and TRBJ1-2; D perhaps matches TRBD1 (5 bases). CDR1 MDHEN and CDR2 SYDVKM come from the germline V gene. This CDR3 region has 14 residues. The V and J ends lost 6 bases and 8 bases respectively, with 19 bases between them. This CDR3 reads CASSTDGGGRGYTF. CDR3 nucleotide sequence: TGTGCCAGCAGCACTGACGGCGGGGGGAGAGGCTACACCTTC.

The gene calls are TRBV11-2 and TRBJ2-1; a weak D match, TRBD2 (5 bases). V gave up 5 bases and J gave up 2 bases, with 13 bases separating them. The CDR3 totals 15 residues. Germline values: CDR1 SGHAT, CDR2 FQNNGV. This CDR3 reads CASSPRLATYNEQFF. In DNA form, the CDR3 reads TGTGCCAGCAGCCCGCGGCTAGCAACCTACAATGAGCAGTTCTTC.

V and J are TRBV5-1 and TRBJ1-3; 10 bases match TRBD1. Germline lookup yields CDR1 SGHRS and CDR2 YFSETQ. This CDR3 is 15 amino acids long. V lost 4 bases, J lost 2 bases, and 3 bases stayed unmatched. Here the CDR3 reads CASSPGQGAGNTIYF. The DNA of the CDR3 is TGCGCCAGCAGCCCCGGACAGGGGGCTGGAAACACCATATATTTT.

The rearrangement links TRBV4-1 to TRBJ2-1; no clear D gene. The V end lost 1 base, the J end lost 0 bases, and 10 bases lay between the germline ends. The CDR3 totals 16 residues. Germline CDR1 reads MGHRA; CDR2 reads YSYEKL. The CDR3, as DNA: TGCGCCAGCAGCCAAGCCCCGCAGAGCTCCTACAATGAGCAGTTCTTC. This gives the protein CASSQAPQSSYNEQFF.

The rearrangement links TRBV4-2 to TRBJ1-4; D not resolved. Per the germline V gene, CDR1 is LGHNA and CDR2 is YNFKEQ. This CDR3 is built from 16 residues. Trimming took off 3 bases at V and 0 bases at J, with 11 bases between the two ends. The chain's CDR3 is CASSQNTAATNEKLFF. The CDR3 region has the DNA TGTGCCAGCAGCCAGAATACAGCTGCAACTAATGAAAAACTGTTTTTT.

The CDR3: CASSTRQGVDYGYTF. The CDR3 DNA sequence: TGTGCCAGTAGTACGAGACAGGGGGTTGACTATGGCTACACCTTC. The rearrangement uses TRBV19 and TRBJ1-2; 9 bases map to TRBD1. Germline loops: CDR1 LNHDA, CDR2 SQIVND (reference sequence). With 4 bases clipped from V and 3 bases from J, the junction kept 6 bases outside the gene matches. This CDR3 is built from 15 residues.

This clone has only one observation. The CDR3 nucleotides read TGTGCCAGCAGCGTAGGAGAGGGACTCGGGGGTCAAGAGACCCAGTACTTC. Translated: CASSVGEGLGGQETQYF. V and J are TRBV9 and TRBJ2-5, with D perhaps TRBD2 (6 bases). The V gene lost 0 bases and the J gene lost 2 bases, with 17 bases spanning the gap. CDR3 length: 17 amino acids. Germline-derived CDR1 and CDR2 are SGDLS and YYNGEE.

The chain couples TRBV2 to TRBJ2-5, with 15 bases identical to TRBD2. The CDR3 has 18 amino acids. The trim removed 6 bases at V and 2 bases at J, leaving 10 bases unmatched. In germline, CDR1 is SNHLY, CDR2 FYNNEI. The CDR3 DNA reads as TGTGCCAGCAGAGGGGGACTAGCGGGAGGCATCAATCAAGAGACCCAGTACTTC. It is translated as CASRGGLAGGINQETQYF.

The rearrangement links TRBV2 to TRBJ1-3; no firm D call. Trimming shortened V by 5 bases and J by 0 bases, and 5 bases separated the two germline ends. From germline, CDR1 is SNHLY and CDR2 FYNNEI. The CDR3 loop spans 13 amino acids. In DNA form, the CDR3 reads TGTGCCAGCAGTATAAGCTCTGGAAACACCATATATTTT. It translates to CASSISSGNTIYF.

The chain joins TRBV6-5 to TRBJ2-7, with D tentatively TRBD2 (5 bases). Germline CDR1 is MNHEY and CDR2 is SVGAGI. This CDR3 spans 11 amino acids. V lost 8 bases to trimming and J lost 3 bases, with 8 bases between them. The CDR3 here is CASGSLYEQYF. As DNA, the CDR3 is TGTGCCAGCGGGAGTCTCTACGAGCAGTACTTC.

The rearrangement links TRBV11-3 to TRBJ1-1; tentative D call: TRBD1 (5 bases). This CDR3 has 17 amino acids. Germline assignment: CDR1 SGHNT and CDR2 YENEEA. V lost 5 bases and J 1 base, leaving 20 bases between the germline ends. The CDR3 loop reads CASSLGKVEGKNTEAFF. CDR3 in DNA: TGTGCCAGCAGCCTCGGTAAGGTGGAGGGGAAGAACACTGAAGCTTTCTTT.

The CDR3 spells CASSQLEAERQPQHF. The CDR3 DNA reads TGCGCCAGTTCCCAACTAGAGGCGGAACGACAGCCCCAGCATTTT. The chain couples TRBV10-2 to TRBJ1-5; D is unclear. The CDR3 is made up of 15 amino acids. Looked up from germline, CDR1 is WSHSY and CDR2 is SAAADI. Between the trimmed V and J ends, which lost 9 bases and 7 bases, there was a span of 22 bases.

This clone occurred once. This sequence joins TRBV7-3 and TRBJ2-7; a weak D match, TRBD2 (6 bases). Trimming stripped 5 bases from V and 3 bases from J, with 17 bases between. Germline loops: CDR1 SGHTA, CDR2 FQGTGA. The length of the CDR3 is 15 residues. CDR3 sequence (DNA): TGTGCCAGCAGCCCCTCGGGGGACCAGGACTACGAGCAGTACTTC. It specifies CASSPSGDQDYEQYF.

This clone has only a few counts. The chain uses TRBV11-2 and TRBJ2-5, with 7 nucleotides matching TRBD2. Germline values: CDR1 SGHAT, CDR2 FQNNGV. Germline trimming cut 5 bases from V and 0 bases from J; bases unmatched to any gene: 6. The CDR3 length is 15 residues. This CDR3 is CASSLGRSYQETQYF. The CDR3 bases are TGTGCCAGCAGCCTCGGGAGGTCATACCAAGAGACCCAGTACTTC.